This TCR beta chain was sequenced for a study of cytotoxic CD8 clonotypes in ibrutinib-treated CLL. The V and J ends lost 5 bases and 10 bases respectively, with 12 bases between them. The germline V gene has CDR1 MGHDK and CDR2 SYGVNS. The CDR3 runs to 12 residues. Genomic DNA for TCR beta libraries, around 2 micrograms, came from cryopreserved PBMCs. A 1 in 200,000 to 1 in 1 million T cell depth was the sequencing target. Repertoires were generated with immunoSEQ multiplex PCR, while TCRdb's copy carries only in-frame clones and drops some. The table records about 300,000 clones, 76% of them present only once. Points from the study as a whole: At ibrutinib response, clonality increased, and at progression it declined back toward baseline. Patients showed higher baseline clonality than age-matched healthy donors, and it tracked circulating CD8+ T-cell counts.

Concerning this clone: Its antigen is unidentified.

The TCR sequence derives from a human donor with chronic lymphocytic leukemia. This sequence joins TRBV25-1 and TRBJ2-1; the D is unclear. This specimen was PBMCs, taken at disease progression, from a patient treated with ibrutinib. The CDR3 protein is CASSLVGVEQFF. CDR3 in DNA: TGTGCCAGCAGTTTAGTCGGTGTGGAGCAGTTCTTC.